The entry below describes one T cell receptor (beta chain). This CDR3 has 16 residues. V was trimmed by 0 bases and J by 5 bases, leaving 14 bases between them. CDR1 and CDR2 from the germline V gene are SGHTA and FQGNSA. The data were obtained in a study of T-cell reconstitution after alpha-beta-depleted transplantation in children. Library preparation (for TCRbeta) was performed with unique molecular identifiers. TCRdb ran MiXCR on the PCR reads and lists one entry per CDR3 protein. Of roughly 200,000 distinct CDR3 sequences listed, about 15% are singletons. Sequencing was performed on PBMCs from the stem cell graft donor, taken from the stem cell graft. This chain joins TRBV7-2 and TRBJ2-1, with a weak D call TRBD2 (6 bases). The clonotype originates from a human donor who donated a stem cell graft to a child with acute lymphoblastic leukemia. CDR3 sequence reads: CASSLASGGVNNEQFF. CDR3 in DNA: TGTGCCAGCAGCTTAGCGTCCGGCGGGGTAAACAATGAGCAGTTCTTC.